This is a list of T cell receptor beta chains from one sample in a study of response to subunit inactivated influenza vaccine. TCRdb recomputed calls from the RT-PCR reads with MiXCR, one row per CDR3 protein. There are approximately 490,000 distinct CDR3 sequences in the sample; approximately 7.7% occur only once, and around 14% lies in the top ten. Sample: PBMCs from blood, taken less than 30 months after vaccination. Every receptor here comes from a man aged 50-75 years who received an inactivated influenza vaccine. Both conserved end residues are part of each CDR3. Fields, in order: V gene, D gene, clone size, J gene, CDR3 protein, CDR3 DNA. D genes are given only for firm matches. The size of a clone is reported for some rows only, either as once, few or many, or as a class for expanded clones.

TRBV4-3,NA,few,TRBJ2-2,CASSQAPGLLVNTGELFF,TGCGCCAGCAGCCAAGCCCCCGGGCTCCTTGTGAACACCGGGGAGCTGTTTTTT
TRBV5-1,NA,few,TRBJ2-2,CASSPGHTNTGELFF,TGCGCCAGCAGCCCTGGACACACGAACACCGGGGAGCTGTTTTTT
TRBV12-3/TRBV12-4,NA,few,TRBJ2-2,CASSWGPDTGELFF,TGTGCCAGCAGTTGGGGTCCGGACACCGGGGAGCTGTTTTTT
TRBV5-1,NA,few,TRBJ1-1,CASSPSGRAEAFF,TGCGCCAGCAGCCCGTCGGGGCGAGCTGAAGCTTTCTTT
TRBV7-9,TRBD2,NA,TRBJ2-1,CASSLVVAGANEQFF,TGTGCCAGCAGCTTAGTAGTAGCGGGAGCCAATGAGCAGTTCTTC
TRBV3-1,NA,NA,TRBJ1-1,CASSQAPGNTEAFF,TGTGCCAGCAGCCAAGCTCCAGGGAACACTGAAGCTTTCTTT
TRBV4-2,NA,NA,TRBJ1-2,CASSQAGRANYGYTF,TGTGCCAGCAGCCAAGCGGGGAGAGCTAACTATGGCTACACCTTC
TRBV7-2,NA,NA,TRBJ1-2,CASSLAGGLSLTF,TGTGCCAGCAGCTTAGCCGGGGGGCTCTCTCTCACCTTC
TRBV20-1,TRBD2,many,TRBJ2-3,CSAIKLSGGGTDTQYF,TGCAGTGCTATTAAATTATCGGGGGGTGGAACAGATACGCAGTATTTT
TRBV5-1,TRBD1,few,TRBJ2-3,CASSLGTGTGGPIADTQYF,TGCGCCAGCAGCTTGGGGACCGGGACAGGGGGTCCGATAGCAGATACGCAGTATTTT
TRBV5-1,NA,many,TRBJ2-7,CASSRSGSYEQYF,TGCGCCAGCAGCAGGTCAGGGAGCTACGAGCAGTACTTC
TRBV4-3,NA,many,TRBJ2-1,CASSQAYGGLYNEQFF,TGCGCCAGCAGCCAAGCTTACGGGGGGCTTTACAATGAGCAGTTCTTC
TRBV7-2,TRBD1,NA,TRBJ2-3,CASSSGQGGRTDTQYF,TGTGCCAGCAGCTCGGGACAGGGTGGGAGAACAGATACGCAGTATTTT
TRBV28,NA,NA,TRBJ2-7,CASRGVADNYEQYF,TGTGCCAGCAGGGGAGTGGCGGACAACTACGAGCAGTACTTC
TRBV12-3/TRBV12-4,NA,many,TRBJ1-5,CASSVADASNQPQHF,TGTGCCAGCAGTGTGGCCGATGCGAGCAATCAGCCCCAGCATTTT
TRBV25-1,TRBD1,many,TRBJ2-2,CASSAQGKAGELFF,TGTGCCAGCAGTGCACAGGGGAAGGCCGGGGAGCTGTTTTTT
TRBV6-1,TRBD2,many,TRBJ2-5,CASTSGVLGETQYF,TGTGCCAGCACAAGCGGGGTTTTAGGAGAGACCCAGTACTTC
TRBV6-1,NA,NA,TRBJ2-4,CASNGGLGAQGIQYF,TGTGCCAGCAACGGAGGGTTAGGGGCGCAAGGCATTCAGTACTTC
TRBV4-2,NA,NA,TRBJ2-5,CASSQAGVRETQYF,TGTGCCAGCAGCCAAGCGGGGGTCCGAGAGACCCAGTACTTC
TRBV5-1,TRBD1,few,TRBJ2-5,CASSLAGTGGAGETQYF,TGCGCCAGCAGCTTGGCCGGGACAGGGGGCGCGGGAGAGACCCAGTACTTC
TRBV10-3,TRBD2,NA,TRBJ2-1,CAISGTSGGRSSYNEQFF,TGTGCCATCAGTGGGACTAGCGGGGGGAGGAGCTCCTACAATGAGCAGTTCTTC
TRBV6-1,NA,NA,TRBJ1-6,CASSEALLFGPLHF,TGTGCCAGCAGTGAAGCGCTTCTGTTCGGACCCCTCCACTTT
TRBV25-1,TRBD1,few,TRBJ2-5,CASSEPYRGVRETQYF,TGTGCCAGCAGTGAGCCCTACAGGGGGGTGCGAGAGACCCAGTACTTC
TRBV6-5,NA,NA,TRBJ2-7,CASSYGGISYEQYF,TGTGCCAGCAGTTACGGGGGGATCTCCTACGAGCAGTACTTC
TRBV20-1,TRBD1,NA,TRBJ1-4,CSARTGWDEKLFF,TGCAGTGCTAGGACAGGGTGGGATGAAAAACTGTTTTTT
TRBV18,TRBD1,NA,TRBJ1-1,CASSPPEGTGTAEAFF,TGTGCCAGCTCACCACCGGAGGGGACAGGGACTGCTGAAGCTTTCTTT
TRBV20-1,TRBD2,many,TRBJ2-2,CSARPGGSAGELFF,TGCAGTGCCCGGCCGGGAGGATCGGCCGGGGAGCTGTTTTTT
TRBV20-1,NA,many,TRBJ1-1,CSARDSGNTEAFF,TGCAGTGCTAGAGATTCAGGGAACACTGAAGCTTTCTTT
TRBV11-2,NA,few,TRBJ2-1,CASSLVLSSYNEQFF,TGTGCCAGCAGCTTAGTCTTAAGCTCCTACAATGAGCAGTTCTTC
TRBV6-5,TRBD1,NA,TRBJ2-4,CASSYGQGARNIQYF,TGTGCCAGCAGTTACGGACAGGGGGCTAGAAACATTCAGTACTTC
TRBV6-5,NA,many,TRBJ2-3,CASSSSGDTQYF,TGTGCCAGCAGTAGTTCCGGGGATACGCAGTATTTT
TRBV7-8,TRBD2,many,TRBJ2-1,CASRRLAGASYNEQFF,TGTGCCAGCAGGCGACTAGCGGGAGCGTCCTACAATGAGCAGTTCTTC
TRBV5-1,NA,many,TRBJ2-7,CASSASTGAPYEQYF,TGCGCCAGCAGCGCCTCCACGGGAGCCCCCTACGAGCAGTACTTC
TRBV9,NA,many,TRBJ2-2,CASSPQGVPTGELFF,TGTGCCAGCAGCCCCCAAGGGGTTCCGACCGGGGAGCTGTTTTTT
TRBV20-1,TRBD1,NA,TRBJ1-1,CSARVRWDREGAFF,TGCAGTGCTAGAGTTCGCTGGGACAGGGAAGGAGCTTTCTTT
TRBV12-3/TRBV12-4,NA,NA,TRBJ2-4,CASSSPTGAKNIQYF,TGTGCCAGCAGTTCCCCCACCGGAGCCAAAAACATTCAGTACTTC
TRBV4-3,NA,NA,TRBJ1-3,CASSQEVLETGNTIYF,TGCGCCAGCAGCCAAGAGGTCCTTGAAACCGGGAACACCATATATTTT
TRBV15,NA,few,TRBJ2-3,CATSIYGGPRTDTQYF,TGTGCCACCAGCATTTACGGGGGGCCACGCACAGATACGCAGTATTTT
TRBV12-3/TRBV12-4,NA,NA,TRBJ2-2,CASSPRDRGGTGELFF,TGTGCCAGCAGTCCCCGAGACAGGGGAGGGACCGGGGAGCTGTTTTTT
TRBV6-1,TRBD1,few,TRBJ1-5,CASSERAGGNQPQHF,TGTGCCAGCAGTGAAAGGGCAGGGGGTAATCAGCCCCAGCATTTT
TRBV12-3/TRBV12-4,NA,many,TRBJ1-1,CASSPRSGNTEAFF,TGTGCCAGCAGCCCCCGGTCTGGGAACACTGAAGCTTTCTTT
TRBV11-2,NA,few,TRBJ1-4,CASSWAQVLSGEKLFF,TGTGCCAGCAGCTGGGCCCAGGTGCTCTCTGGTGAAAAACTGTTTTTT
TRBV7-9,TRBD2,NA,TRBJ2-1,CASSTSKLAEPYNEQFF,TGTGCCAGCAGCACATCCAAACTAGCGGAGCCCTACAATGAGCAGTTCTTC
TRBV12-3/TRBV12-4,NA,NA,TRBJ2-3,CASSFPGISTDTQYF,TGTGCCAGCAGTTTCCCGGGAATCTCCACAGATACGCAGTATTTT